Shown below are 30 T cell receptor beta chains from a single sample sequenced in a study of T cells in narcolepsy. This table comes from immunoSEQ multiplex PCR, and its TCRdb copy is limited to in-frame clones, with some not included. Here the sample spans more than 25,000 clones, approximately 79% being singletons. The sample was memory (CD45RA-) CD4+ T cells from blood. The receptor set was obtained from a human donor in good health.

This chain links TRBV18 with TRBJ2-2; possible D gene TRBD2, 7 bases. This CDR3 has 17 residues. CDR1 and CDR2 from the germline V gene are KGHSH and LQKENI. The V gene lost 1 base and the J gene lost 4 bases, with 16 bases spanning the gap. The CDR3 nucleotides read TGTGCCAGCTCACCACTTCCGCCGGGGGGCCGCACCGGGGAGCTGTTTTTT. As protein: CASSPLPPGGRTGELFF.

J is TRBJ2-5 and V is TRBV30; D may be TRBD2 (5 bases). The CDR3 consists of 11 residues. The germline CDR1 and CDR2 sequences are GTSNPN and SVGIG (reference sequence). The CDR3 loop is CVTRTAGTQYF. The CDR3 DNA is TGTGTCACTAGAACCGCAGGGACCCAGTACTTC.

This rearrangement joins TRBV29-1 to TRBJ2-7, with 12 positions matching TRBD1. There are 15 residues in the CDR3. J lost 5 bases, V lost 0 bases, and 5 bases had no gene match. CDR1 SQVTM and CDR2 ANQGSEA come from the germline V gene. The CDR3 nucleotides are TGCAGCGTTGAAGACCGGGACAGGGGGCGGAACGAGCAGTACTTC. Its protein product is CSVEDRDRGRNEQYF.

This chain joins TRBV28 and TRBJ2-3, with D perhaps TRBD1 or TRBD2 (6 bases each). CDR1 and CDR2 (germline): MDHEN, SYDVKM. Trimming stripped 5 bases from V and 3 bases from J, with 18 bases between. This CDR3 has 16 amino acids. This CDR3 is CASSPQGGRETDTQYF. CDR3 sequence (DNA): TGTGCCAGCAGTCCACAGGGAGGACGGGAGACAGATACGCAGTATTTT.

This clone has more than one count but fewer than ten. The chain is built from TRBV12-2 and TRBJ1-2. TRBV12-2 is a documented pseudogene. The CDR3 totals 17 residues. The CDR3 loop is CARRPGGGGGRYYGYTF. The CDR3 DNA sequence: TGTGCAAGGCGCCCAGGCGGGGGCGGGGGAAGGTACTATGGCTACACCTTC.

V gene TRBV6-1 combines with J gene TRBJ2-7; 12 nucleotides align to TRBD2. The length of the CDR3 is 14 residues. Per germline, CDR1 MNHNS and CDR2 SASEGT. The V and J ends lost 9 bases and 4 bases, in that order; junction bases with no gene match: 7. In DNA form, the CDR3 reads TGTGCCAGTCGGAGGACTAGCGGGATATACGAGCAGTACTTC. Translated, it gives CASRRTSGIYEQYF.

This clone was found once. The rearrangement uses TRBV9 and TRBJ2-2; 9 nucleotides align to TRBD1. Germline CDR1 and CDR2: SGDLS and YYNGEE. With 5 bases clipped from V and 0 bases from J, the junction kept 2 bases outside the gene matches. The length of the CDR3 is 15 residues. The CDR3 spells CASRGDRANTGELFF. The CDR3 DNA is TGTGCCAGCAGGGGGGACAGGGCGAACACCGGGGAGCTGTTTTTT.

The chain recombines TRBV5-1 with TRBJ1-2, with D unclear. Germline V gene lookup returns CDR1 SGHRS and CDR2 YFSETQ. The CDR3 has 15 amino acids. Trimming stripped 0 bases from V and 8 bases from J, with 17 bases between. The DNA for the CDR3 is TGCGCCAGCAGCTTGGACCTACGGGCCGGGGAAGGCTACACCTTC. It specifies CASSLDLRAGEGYTF.

The chain uses TRBV2 and TRBJ1-2; D may be TRBD1 (6 bases). The CDR3 has 13 amino acids. Germline V lookup: CDR1 SNHLY, CDR2 FYNNEI. V gave up 5 bases and J gave up 3 bases, with 10 bases separating them. CDR3 DNA sequence: TGTGCCAGCAGTACCGGACAGCACTATGGCTACACCTTC. This translates into CASSTGQHYGYTF.

This chain uses TRBV12-5 with TRBJ2-7, with D hard to call. Germline V gene sequence: CDR1 LGHNT, CDR2 FRNRAP. The CDR3 runs 12 residues. The V end was cut by 1 base, the J end by 4 bases, with 5 bases between. The CDR3 region is CASGLGDYEQYF. The DNA of the CDR3 is TGTGCTAGTGGTTTGGGCGATTACGAGCAGTACTTC.

Worth noting for this clone: The sample contains more than one DNA sequence encoding this CDR3. This sequence joins TRBV9 and TRBJ1-1; TRBD1 might be the D (5 bases). Trimming stripped 4 bases from V and 4 bases from J, with 11 bases between. Germline V gene sequence: CDR1 SGDLS, CDR2 YYNGEE. The CDR3 runs 13 residues. The CDR3 is CASSYGDGTEAFF. The CDR3 DNA follows: TGTGCCAGCAGCTATGGGGACGGCACTGAAGCTTTCTTT.

This clone was detected a few times. The gene calls are TRBV5-1 and TRBJ2-2, with TRBD1 identical over 9 bases. This CDR3 contains 16 residues. Germline CDR1 SGHRS, CDR2 YFSETQ. J gave up 5 bases and V 5 bases, and 10 bases lay outside the gene matches. The CDR3 sequence: CASSPGGTGFTGELFF. In nucleotides, the CDR3 is TGCGCCAGCAGTCCCGGGGGGACAGGGTTTACCGGGGAGCTGTTTTTT.

This clone has only one observation. The V gene is TRBV7-8, the J gene TRBJ2-2; tentative D call: TRBD1 (5 bases). V was pared by 2 bases and J by 4 bases, with 14 bases between. This CDR3 has 16 residues. From germline, CDR1 is SGHVS and CDR2 FQNEAQ. The DNA for the CDR3 is TGTGCCAGCAGCTTATCTCGGACACTCGTCACCGGGGAGCTGTTTTTT. This codes for CASSLSRTLVTGELFF. The complete variable domain, with remaining parts taken from reference TRBV7-8 and TRBJ2-2, reads GAGVSQSPRYKVAKRGQDVALRCDPISGHVSLFWYQQALGQGPEFLTYFQNEAQLDKSGLPSDRFFAERPEGSVSTLKIQRTQQEDSAVYLCASSLSRTLVTGELFFGEGSRLTVL.

This clone came up once. The V call is TRBV7-3, the J call TRBJ1-3; D is unresolved. The germline V gene encodes CDR1 SGHTA and CDR2 FQGTGA. V shed 2 bases and J shed 2 bases, with 10 bases lying between them. The CDR3 spans 15 residues. CDR3 loop: CASSLYGFAGNTIYF. CDR3 DNA sequence: TGTGCCAGCAGCTTATACGGTTTCGCTGGAAACACCATATATTTT.

The chain combines TRBV28 with TRBJ2-7, with TRBD2 matching 9 bases. The J segment lost 6 bases and the V segment lost 2 bases, leaving 8 bases of the junction unmatched. CDR1 is MDHEN, CDR2 SYDVKM, per germline. CDR3 size: 15 residues. The CDR3: CASSLLTGRGGEQYF. As DNA, the CDR3 is TGTGCCAGCAGTTTACTTACAGGGCGGGGGGGCGAGCAGTACTTC.

The chain has TRBV9 and TRBJ2-3; TRBD1 matches at 7 bases. Germline V gene lookup returns CDR1 SGDLS and CDR2 YYNGEE. With 6 bases clipped from V and 1 base from J, the junction kept 5 bases outside the gene matches. The CDR3 covers 14 residues. This chain's CDR3 is CASTNRGGTDTQYF. CDR3 sequence (DNA): TGTGCCAGCACCAACAGGGGAGGCACAGATACGCAGTATTTT.

The DNA of the CDR3 is TGTGCCAGCTCACCAGGGGCAGGGACTGGAGAGACCCAGTACTTC. Its translation: CASSPGAGTGETQYF. V usage is TRBV18 and J usage is TRBJ2-5, with D perhaps matching TRBD2 (6 bases). CDR1 is KGHSH and CDR2 is LQKENI in the germline V gene. The CDR3 length is 15 residues. V was trimmed by 2 bases and J by 4 bases, leaving 14 bases between them.

The chain employs TRBV5-1 and TRBJ2-1; D is ambiguous. The ends were cut back, 0 bases at V and 2 bases at J, with 6 bases in the middle. CDR1 and CDR2 from the germline V gene are SGHRS and YFSETQ. The CDR3 is made up of 14 amino acids. Written as DNA, the CDR3 is TGCGCCAGCAGCTTGGTTGGAGCCTACAATGAGCAGTTCTTC. Translation: CASSLVGAYNEQFF.

In the case of this clone: The same CDR3 arises from other DNA sequences in this sample as well. The chain carries TRBV7-9 and TRBJ1-2; TRBD1 agrees at 9 bases. V dropped 5 bases and J dropped 4; count of bases not matched to a gene: 11. The germline V gene encodes CDR1 SEHNR and CDR2 FQNEAQ (reference sequence). The CDR3 is 16 residues long. The CDR3 region is CASSLGLGQGGYGYTF. The CDR3 bases are TGTGCCAGCAGCCTGGGGTTGGGACAGGGCGGCTATGGCTACACCTTC.

The chain combines TRBV19 with TRBJ2-6, with D unresolved. The CDR3 totals 13 residues. Germline CDR1 is LNHDA and CDR2 is SQIVND (reference sequence). Trimming cost V 6 bases and J 2 bases, with 5 bases left between them. The CDR3 nucleotides read TGTGCCAGTAGCATAACTGGGGCCAACGTCCTGACTTTC. Translating gives CASSITGANVLTF. Filled out from reference TRBV19 and TRBJ2-6, the complete variable domain reads DGGITQSPKYLFRKEGQNVTLSCEQNLNHDAMYWYRQDPGQGLRLIYYSQIVNDFQKGDIAEGYSVSREKKESFPLTVTSAQKNPTAFYLCASSITGANVLTFGAGSRLTVL.

The chain couples TRBV28 to TRBJ2-7; 9 nucleotides align to TRBD2. Germline V gene data show CDR1 as MDHEN and CDR2 as SYDVKM. This CDR3 is built from 17 residues. V gave up 6 bases and J gave up 1 base; unmatched junction bases: 13. CDR3 sequence reads: CASSPGRRREGSYEQYF. For the CDR3, the DNA is TGTGCCAGCAGCCCCGGCCGGAGGCGGGAGGGGTCCTACGAGCAGTACTTC.

The gene calls are TRBV5-5 and TRBJ2-7; D is possibly TRBD1 (5 bases). The germline CDR1 and CDR2 sequences are SGHKS and YYEKEE (reference sequence). The CDR3 has 13 residues. Trimming left V 5 bases short and J 2 bases short, with 11 bases between. Written as DNA, the CDR3 is TGTGCCAGCAGTTTACCGACAGCCTACGAGCAGTACTTC. Protein: CASSLPTAYEQYF.

This clone was seen once. The rearrangement uses TRBV19 and TRBJ1-1; 7 nucleotides match TRBD1. Germline values: CDR1 LNHDA, CDR2 SQIVND (reference sequence). Losses at the gene ends were 5 bases for V and 1 base for J; bases not matched to a gene: 13. The length of the CDR3 is 17 residues. For the CDR3, the DNA is TGTGCCAGTAGTCGGACCTCGACAGGGTTCAAGAACACTGAAGCTTTCTTT. Translating it yields CASSRTSTGFKNTEAFF.

The chain links TRBV13 to TRBJ2-1; the D gene is possibly TRBD2 (5 bases). Germline CDR1 is PRHDT and CDR2 is FYEKMQ (reference sequence). The V end lost 2 bases, the J end lost 10 bases, and 6 bases lay between the germline ends. The CDR3 sequence is 11 residues long. The CDR3 nucleotides are TGTGCCAGCAGCTTAAGAGGGGAGCAGTTCTTC. Amino acids: CASSLRGEQFF.

Only a few counts were recorded for this clone. This chain links TRBV11-2 with TRBJ2-5; unclear D gene. Germline CDR1 is SGHAT and CDR2 is FQNNGV. Trimming shortened V by 0 bases and J by 5 bases, and 13 bases separated the two germline ends. CDR3 length: 15 residues. The CDR3 DNA sequence: TGTGCCAGCAGCTTAGATCGGAGTAGCATGGAGACCCAGTACTTC. Its protein product is CASSLDRSSMETQYF.

This clone has a handful of counts. The genes are TRBV5-4 and TRBJ1-4; TRBD1 matches at 9 bases. The CDR3 has 15 amino acids. J gave up 8 bases and V 3 bases, and 8 bases lay outside the gene matches. Germline CDR1 reads SGHNT; CDR2 reads YYREEE (reference sequence). The CDR3 nucleotides are TGTGCCAGCAGCTCAAACAGGGGGCTAGGCGAAAAACTGTTTTTT. Its protein is CASSSNRGLGEKLFF.

The table lists this clone with a count of one. The rearrangement uses TRBV7-2 and TRBJ1-6; D is possibly TRBD1 (6 bases). The CDR3 is 14 residues long. The V gene's germline CDR1 is SGHTA and CDR2 FQGNSA. V lost 1 base and J lost 7, with 8 bases in between. The CDR3 sequence is CASSLVQGNSPLHF. CDR3 DNA sequence: TGTGCCAGCAGCTTAGTGCAGGGGAATTCACCCCTCCACTTT. The variable domain in full, completed from reference TRBV7-2 and TRBJ1-6, reads GAGVSQSPSNKVTEKGKDVELRCDPISGHTALYWYRQSLGQGLEFLIYFQGNSAPDKSGLPSDRFSAERTGGSVSTLTIQRTQQEDSAVYLCASSLVQGNSPLHFGNGTRLTVT.

V usage is TRBV7-2 and J usage is TRBJ2-3; the match to TRBD2 covers 12 bases. The germline V gene has CDR1 SGHTA and CDR2 FQGNSA. The CDR3 has 17 amino acids. The V segment lost 6 bases and the J segment 2 bases; nucleotides outside the gene matches: 9. The CDR3 is CASSLRLAGAVTDTQYF. The DNA for the CDR3 is TGTGCCAGCAGTTTAAGACTAGCGGGGGCTGTCACAGATACGCAGTATTTT.

The rearrangement links TRBV11-2 to TRBJ1-1, with TRBD1 matching 7 bases. The trim removed 6 bases at V and 2 bases at J, leaving 3 bases unmatched. In germline, CDR1 is SGHAT, CDR2 FQNNGV. CDR3 length: 13 amino acids. The CDR3 sequence is CASSRQGNTEAFF. The DNA of the CDR3 is TGTGCCAGCAGTCGACAGGGTAACACTGAAGCTTTCTTT.

The chain combines TRBV7-2 with TRBJ1-4; no clear D gene. The V and J ends lost 5 bases and 3 bases respectively, with 7 bases between them. Germline CDR1 SGHTA, CDR2 FQGNSA. This CDR3 is built from 13 residues. CDR3 DNA sequence: TGTGCCAGCAGCCGGGCAGCTAATGAAAAACTGTTTTTT. This gives the protein CASSRAANEKLFF.